The 23 T cell receptor beta chains presented below share a single source sample, sequenced in a study of blood T cells in healthy people across ages (dated by TCRdb to 2015 to 2017). The method behind the library was 5' RACE. Instrument on record: Illumina HiSeq 2500. A second roughly 7 to 11 cycle PCR used a sample-barcoded 5' primer and a J-beta primer mix. TCRdb cleaned the public reads at Q25 with fastp, built clones with MiXCR and kept in-frame beta chains. Entries are consolidated by CDR3 protein sequence, retaining the most common genes and DNA. The sample table records approximately 960,000 distinct CDR3 sequences; just under 30% of these occur just once. The top ten clonotypes cover roughly 10% of the sample. The data also belong to a second study, concerning T cells of mothers and their children.

Sequencing was performed on blood. The receptor set was obtained from a woman aged 40 to 55 in good health.

This chain uses TRBV4-1 with TRBJ2-3; no reliable D call. Trimming pared 2 bases from V and 1 base from J, leaving 10 bases between. Per the germline V gene, CDR1 is MGHRA and CDR2 is YSYEKL. The CDR3 contains 15 residues. CDR3 loop: CASSQSPGGTDTQYF. The CDR3 nucleotides read TGCGCCAGCAGCCAAAGTCCTGGGGGCACAGATACGCAGTATTTT.

The chain recombines TRBV2 with TRBJ1-6; 11 nucleotides line up with TRBD1. The germline V gene encodes CDR1 SNHLY and CDR2 FYNNEI. The V segment lost 5 bases and the J segment 5 bases; nucleotides outside the gene matches: 8. This CDR3 comprises 17 residues. The CDR3 coding sequence is TGTGCCAGCAGTTTCAGGACAGGGGGCTCGGATAATTCACCCCTCCACTTT. Translating gives CASSFRTGGSDNSPLHF.

A few counts support this clonotype. The CDR3 protein is CASSAPDASYGYTF. CDR3 coding DNA: TGCGCCAGCAGCGCCCCGGACGCGAGCTATGGCTACACCTTC. The chain links TRBV5-1 to TRBJ1-2; no firm D call. This CDR3 spans 14 amino acids. V shed 4 bases and J shed 4 bases, with 14 bases lying between them. CDR1 and CDR2 (germline): SGHRS, YFSETQ.

The V and J genes are TRBV20-1 and TRBJ1-2; D uncertain. Looked up from germline, CDR1 is DFQATT and CDR2 is SNEGSKA (reference sequence). Trimming cost V 6 bases and J 4 bases, with 18 bases left between them. CDR3 length: 14 residues. CDR3 residues: CSADGGMFPYGYTF. The DNA of the CDR3 is TGCAGTGCGGACGGAGGGATGTTTCCCTATGGCTACACCTTC.

The CDR3 region is CAVGAGANEKLFF. The CDR3 bases are TGTGCCGTAGGGGCCGGGGCTAATGAAAAACTGTTTTTT. The chain is built from TRBV28 and TRBJ1-4, with D possibly being TRBD1 (5 bases). Trimming removed 11 bases from V and 3 bases from J, with 13 bases in between. CDR1 MDHEN and CDR2 SYDVKM come from the germline V gene. There are 13 residues in the CDR3.

Ten or more counts support this clonotype. The chain has TRBV4-3 and TRBJ2-5; D tentatively reads TRBD1 or TRBD2 (5 bases each). The CDR3 is made up of 18 amino acids. The germline V gene has CDR1 LGHNA and CDR2 YSLEER. Trimming took 0 bases from V and 5 from J, leaving 22 bases between them. CDR3 DNA: TGCGCCAGCAGCCAAGATCTTATCCGGGGCCGATCAGCCGAGACCCAGTACTTC. It codes for CASSQDLIRGRSAETQYF.

About this clonotype: A read error may produce the germline difference seen at one junction end. The V and J genes are TRBV5-1 and TRBJ1-1, with D perhaps TRBD1 (5 bases). Germline V gene sequence: CDR1 SGHRS, CDR2 YFSETQ. This CDR3 comprises 15 residues. Here the CDR3 reads CASSFTGSLNTETFF. In DNA form, the CDR3 reads TGCGCCAGCAGCTTTACAGGAAGTTTGAACACTGAAACTTTCTTT.

This clonotype was seen at least ten times. CDR3 DNA: TGTGCCAGCAGCTTAGGTGGGACAGATAATCAGCCCCAGCATTTT. This gives the protein CASSLGGTDNQPQHF. The rearrangement links TRBV7-6 to TRBJ1-5, with 7 bases aligning to TRBD1. The CDR3 is 15 amino acids. Germline assignment: CDR1 SGHVS and CDR2 FNYEAQ. The V segment lost 1 base and the J segment 4 bases; nucleotides outside the gene matches: 4.

On this clonotype itself: Since a much larger clone is just one base distant, this may be a read error. The gene calls are TRBV7-2 and TRBJ2-4, with D perhaps TRBD1 (6 bases). Trimming stripped 6 bases from V and 7 bases from J, with 13 bases between. The CDR3 is 13 residues long. Per the germline V gene, CDR1 is SGHTA and CDR2 is FQGNSA. Here the CDR3 reads CASRTTGKNIQYF. CDR3 in DNA: TGTGCCAGCAGGACTACAGGGAAGAACATTCAGTACTTC.

This clonotype was found a few times. This sequence joins TRBV24-1 and TRBJ2-5; maybe TRBD2 (7 bases). Germline lookup yields CDR1 KGHDR and CDR2 SFDVKD. V lost 3 bases, J lost 4 bases, and 14 bases lay in between. The CDR3 runs to 15 residues. The CDR3, as DNA: TGTGCCACCAGTGATCCTAAGGGAGGGGGAGAGACCCAGTACTTC. Its protein is CATSDPKGGGETQYF.

This clonotype was counted ten times or more. The rearrangement uses TRBV3-1 and TRBJ1-2, with D unclear. V was shortened by 5 bases and J by 4 bases, with 8 bases between the two germline ends. The CDR3 loop spans 12 amino acids. Germline V gene lookup returns CDR1 LGHDT and CDR2 YNNKEL (reference sequence). The CDR3 here is CASSSRGYGYTF. The CDR3, as DNA: TGTGCCAGCAGCTCTCGTGGCTATGGCTACACCTTC.

This clonotype occurred many times. The rearrangement uses TRBV5-1 and TRBJ2-5; 9 bases map to TRBD1. The CDR3 is made up of 16 amino acids. J gave up 7 bases and V 4 bases, and 14 bases lay outside the gene matches. From germline, CDR1 is SGHRS and CDR2 YFSETQ. CDR3 in DNA: TGCGCCAGCAGCCGCGACGGGACAGGGCTCCCGGGGACCCAGTACTTC. Encoded protein: CASSRDGTGLPGTQYF.

The J gene is TRBJ2-3, the V gene TRBV7-2, with TRBD2 identical over 7 bases. Looked up from germline, CDR1 is SGHTA and CDR2 is FQGNSA. The CDR3 has 15 amino acids. The V segment lost 5 bases and the J segment 0 bases; nucleotides outside the gene matches: 5. As DNA, the CDR3 is TGTGCCAGCAGCCGGGGACTACCGAGCACAGATACGCAGTATTTT. Translated, it gives CASSRGLPSTDTQYF.

This clonotype was found a few times. The chain recombines TRBV12-3 or TRBV12-4 with TRBJ1-4; perhaps TRBD1 as D (5 bases). The CDR3 spans 15 residues. The V end lost 9 bases, the J end lost 3 bases, and 17 bases lay between the germline ends. DNA of the CDR3: TGTGCCAGTTCCGCCACAGGTTGGGCTAATGAAAAACTGTTTTTT. Translation gives CASSATGWANEKLFF.

The chain has TRBV5-1 and TRBJ2-1; 9 nucleotides match TRBD1. CDR1 and CDR2 from the germline V gene are SGHRS and YFSETQ. V trimming: 4 bases; J trimming: 0 bases; junction bases outside the gene matches: 5. The CDR3 runs to 16 residues. CDR3 DNA sequence: TGCGCCAGCAGCCCAGGGACAGGGAGCTCCTACAATGAGCAGTTCTTC. It is translated as CASSPGTGSSYNEQFF. The full variable domain, in which reference TRBV5-1 and TRBJ2-1 provide the parts outside the CDR3, is KAGVTQTPRYLIKTRGQQVTLSCSPISGHRSVSWYQQTPGQGLQFLFEYFSETQRNKGNFPGRFSGRQFSNSRSEMNVSTLELGDSALYLCASSPGTGSSYNEQFFGPGTRLTVL.

This clonotype was detected many times. The rearrangement joins TRBV12-3 or TRBV12-4 to TRBJ1-2; D gene ambiguous. The CDR3 totals 15 residues. V was clipped by 6 bases and J by 3 bases, with 17 bases between them. The DNA of the CDR3 is TGTGCCAGCAGCCAGCGTGTGCCTGCGGACTATGGCTACACCTTC. It specifies CASSQRVPADYGYTF.

This chain connects TRBV20-1 to TRBJ2-7; 8 bases agree with TRBD1. The CDR3 totals 15 residues. Germline CDR1 DFQATT, CDR2 SNEGSKA (reference sequence). V was pared by 2 bases and J by 7 bases, with 13 bases of the junction left unmatched. The CDR3 spells CSARQPQTGVGEQYF. CDR3 nucleotides: TGCAGTGCTAGACAGCCCCAGACAGGGGTTGGAGAGCAGTACTTC.

This clonotype was seen more than once but under ten times. This chain uses TRBV7-6 with TRBJ1-1; D is possibly TRBD1 (6 bases). CDR3 length equals 15 residues. V dropped 1 base and J dropped 5 bases, with 14 bases sitting between them. Germline V gene data show CDR1 as SGHVS and CDR2 as FNYEAQ. CDR3 amino acids: CASSLVGQGYTEAFF. The CDR3 coding sequence is TGTGCCAGCAGCTTAGTGGGCCAGGGGTATACTGAAGCTTTCTTT.

The rearrangement joins TRBV19 to TRBJ1-1, with a weak D call TRBD1 (5 bases). The ends were cut back, 9 bases at V and 7 bases at J, with 15 bases in the middle. This CDR3 has 12 residues. Looked up from germline, CDR1 is LNHDA and CDR2 is SQIVND (reference sequence). The CDR3 loop is CASLRGLGEAFF. The DNA of the CDR3 is TGTGCCAGCCTCCGGGGGTTAGGTGAAGCTTTCTTT.

This clonotype was counted at least ten times. The V call is TRBV2, the J call TRBJ2-7; TRBD1 matches at 9 bases. After removal of 6 bases from V and 5 bases from J, the junction contained 14 bases not matched to a gene. The germline CDR1 and CDR2 sequences are SNHLY and FYNNEI. The length of the CDR3 is 16 residues. In nucleotides, the CDR3 is TGTGCCAGCAGACGCACCGACAGGGGGAAAATCAACGAGCAGTACTTC. The encoded protein is CASRRTDRGKINEQYF.

This chain links TRBV5-1 with TRBJ1-3; D unclear. Germline CDR1 is SGHRS and CDR2 is YFSETQ. Trimming stripped 1 base from V and 0 bases from J, with 11 bases between. The CDR3 runs to 16 residues. CDR3 sequence: CASSLSAGTSGNTIYF. The CDR3 coding sequence is TGCGCCAGCAGCTTGTCGGCAGGTACCTCTGGAAACACCATATATTTT.

The chain combines TRBV3-1 with TRBJ2-1; D unclear. Germline V lookup: CDR1 LGHDT, CDR2 YNNKEL (reference sequence). CDR3 length equals 12 residues. V gave up 8 bases and J gave up 2 bases, with 7 bases separating them. CDR3 coding DNA: TGTGCCAGCGCTCGTACCTACAATGAGCAGTTCTTC. Protein sequence: CASARTYNEQFF.

In its sample, this clonotype was seen many times. The rearrangement joins TRBV20-1 to TRBJ1-5, with D possibly being TRBD1 (5 bases). Germline V gene data show CDR1 as DFQATT and CDR2 as SNEGSKA (reference sequence). V lost 5 bases, J lost 0 bases, and 11 bases lay in between. The CDR3 spans 14 residues. The CDR3 bases are TGCAGTGCTCGGGGGGAATATAGCAATCAGCCCCAGCATTTT. It encodes CSARGEYSNQPQHF.